A selection of T cell receptor beta chains follows, all from one sample in a study of cytotoxic CD8 clonotypes in ibrutinib-treated CLL. Measured with immunoSEQ multiplex PCR; TCRdb has only the in-frame clones, and not every one. The profile shows 40,000 or so clones, 60% to 75% of them singletons. This specimen consisted of PBMCs, obtained at disease progression, from a patient treated with ibrutinib. Receptors originate from a human donor with chronic lymphocytic leukemia. Each CDR3 is given with its conserved first and last residue. Fields, in order: V gene, D gene, J gene, CDR3 protein. D genes are given only for firm matches.

V: TRBV28
D: TRBD2
J: TRBJ2-7
CDR3: CASSLVAGGYEQYF

V: TRBV4-2
D: -
J: TRBJ1-4
CDR3: CASSQEGLGTTNEKLFF

V: TRBV5-5
D: -
J: TRBJ1-2
CDR3: CASSDPGGYGYTF

V: TRBV6-6
D: -
J: TRBJ1-1
CDR3: CASSYPETGHTEAFF

V: TRBV30
D: -
J: TRBJ1-4
CDR3: CAWSGTSNEKLFF

V: TRBV7-9
D: TRBD1
J: TRBJ1-1
CDR3: CASSSPSGTGGNTEAFF

V: TRBV4-1
D: -
J: TRBJ1-2
CDR3: CASSQDPSDPEDYTF

V: TRBV18
D: -
J: TRBJ2-1
CDR3: CASSPPTLNEQFF

V: TRBV9
D: -
J: TRBJ2-7
CDR3: CASSSGPSYEQYF

V: TRBV9
D: TRBD2
J: TRBJ2-5
CDR3: CASSVFGRGQETQYF

V: TRBV4-1
D: -
J: TRBJ2-7
CDR3: CASSQVETPHEQYF

V: TRBV10-3
D: TRBD2
J: TRBJ2-7
CDR3: CAISVGTSYEQYF

V: TRBV5-1
D: -
J: TRBJ2-1
CDR3: CASSLSRGVYNEQFF

V: TRBV7-2
D: -
J: TRBJ2-5
CDR3: CASSSQETQYF

V: TRBV9
D: -
J: TRBJ1-1
CDR3: CASTLDTANTEAFF

V: TRBV7-2
D: -
J: TRBJ1-2
CDR3: CASSLVGVGYTF